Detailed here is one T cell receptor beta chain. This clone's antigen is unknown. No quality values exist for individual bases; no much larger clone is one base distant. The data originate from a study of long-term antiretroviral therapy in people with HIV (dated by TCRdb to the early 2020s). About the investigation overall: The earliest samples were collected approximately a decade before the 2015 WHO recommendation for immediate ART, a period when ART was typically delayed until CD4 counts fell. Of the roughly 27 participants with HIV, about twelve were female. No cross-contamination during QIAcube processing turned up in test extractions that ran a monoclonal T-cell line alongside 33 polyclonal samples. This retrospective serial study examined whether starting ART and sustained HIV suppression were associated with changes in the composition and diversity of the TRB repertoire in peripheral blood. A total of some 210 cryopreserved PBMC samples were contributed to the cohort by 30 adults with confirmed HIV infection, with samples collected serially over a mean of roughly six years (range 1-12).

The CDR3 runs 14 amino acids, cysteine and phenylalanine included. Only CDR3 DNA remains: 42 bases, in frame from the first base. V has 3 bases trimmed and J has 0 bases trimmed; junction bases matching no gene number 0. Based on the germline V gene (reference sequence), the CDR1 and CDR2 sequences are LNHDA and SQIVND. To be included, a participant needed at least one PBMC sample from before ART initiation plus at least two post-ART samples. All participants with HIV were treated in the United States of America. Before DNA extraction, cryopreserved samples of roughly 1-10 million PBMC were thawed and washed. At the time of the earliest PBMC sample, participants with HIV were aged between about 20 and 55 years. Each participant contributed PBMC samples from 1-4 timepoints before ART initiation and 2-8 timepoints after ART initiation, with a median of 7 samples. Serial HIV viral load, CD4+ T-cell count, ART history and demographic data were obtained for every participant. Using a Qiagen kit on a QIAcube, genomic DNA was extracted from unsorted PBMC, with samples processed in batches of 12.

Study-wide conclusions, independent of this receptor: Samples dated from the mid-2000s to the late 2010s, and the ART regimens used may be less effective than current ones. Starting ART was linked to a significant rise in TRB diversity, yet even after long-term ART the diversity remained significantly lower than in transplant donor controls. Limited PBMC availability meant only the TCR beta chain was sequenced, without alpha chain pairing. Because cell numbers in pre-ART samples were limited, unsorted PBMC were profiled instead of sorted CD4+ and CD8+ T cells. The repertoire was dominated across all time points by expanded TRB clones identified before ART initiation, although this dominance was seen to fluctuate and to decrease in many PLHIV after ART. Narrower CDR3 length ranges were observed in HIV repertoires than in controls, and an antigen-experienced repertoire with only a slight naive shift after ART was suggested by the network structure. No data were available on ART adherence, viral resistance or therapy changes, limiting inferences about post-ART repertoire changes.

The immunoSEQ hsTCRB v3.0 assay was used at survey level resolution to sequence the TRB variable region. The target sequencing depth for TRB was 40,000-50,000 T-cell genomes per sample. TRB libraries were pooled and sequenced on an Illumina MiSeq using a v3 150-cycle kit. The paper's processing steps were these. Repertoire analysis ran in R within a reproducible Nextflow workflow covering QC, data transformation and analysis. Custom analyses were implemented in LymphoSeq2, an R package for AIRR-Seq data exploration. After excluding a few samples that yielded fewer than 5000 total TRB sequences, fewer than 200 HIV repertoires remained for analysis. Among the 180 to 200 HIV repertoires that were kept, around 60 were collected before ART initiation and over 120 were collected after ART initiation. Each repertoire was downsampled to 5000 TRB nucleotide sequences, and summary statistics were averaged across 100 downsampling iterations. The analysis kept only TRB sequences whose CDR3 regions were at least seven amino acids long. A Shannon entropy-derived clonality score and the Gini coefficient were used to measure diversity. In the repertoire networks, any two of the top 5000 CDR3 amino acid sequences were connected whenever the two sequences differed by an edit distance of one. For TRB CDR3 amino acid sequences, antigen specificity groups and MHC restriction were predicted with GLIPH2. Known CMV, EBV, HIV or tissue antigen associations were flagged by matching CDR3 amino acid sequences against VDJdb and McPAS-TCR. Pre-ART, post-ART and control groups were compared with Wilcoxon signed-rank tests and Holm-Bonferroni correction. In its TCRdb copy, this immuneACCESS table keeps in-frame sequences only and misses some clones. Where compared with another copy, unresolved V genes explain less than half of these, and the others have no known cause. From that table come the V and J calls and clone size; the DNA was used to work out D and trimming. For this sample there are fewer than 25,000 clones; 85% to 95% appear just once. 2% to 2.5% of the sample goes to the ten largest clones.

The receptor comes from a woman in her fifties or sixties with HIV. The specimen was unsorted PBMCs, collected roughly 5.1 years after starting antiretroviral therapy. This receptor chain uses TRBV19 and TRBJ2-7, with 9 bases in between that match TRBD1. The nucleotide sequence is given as TGTGCCAGTAGTATGACAGGGGGCTCCTACGAGCAGTACTTC. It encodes CASSMTGGSYEQYF.